The clone carrying this T cell receptor beta chain was seen a handful of times. No antigen is known for it. Fresh peripheral blood, about 9.9 ml, yielded the PBMCs. The sample originates from a study of T cells in Graves' hyperthyroidism and ophthalmopathy. Study-wide points: Ophthalmopathy stood apart from stable hyperthyroidism in a 13 V-J model. Expanded thyroid clonotypes (above 0.001) were mostly also found in blood.

V lost 4 bases to trimming and J lost 6 bases, with 16 bases between them. Germline V lookup: CDR1 SQVTM, CDR2 ANQGSEA. This CDR3 region has 13 residues. It was RNA transcripts that yielded the amplified TCR beta CDR3 regions. When the TCR CDR3 underwent first-round RT-PCR, the HTBI primer set was used. TCRdb fed the multiplex PCR reads into MiXCR, producing one record per CDR3 protein. The table lists 250,000 to 300,000 distinct CDR3 sequences, about 15% of them singletons. The sequencing input was blood. The chain combines TRBV29-1 with TRBJ2-7, with D perhaps TRBD2 (6 bases). The clonotype originates from a woman aged 55-75 years with Graves' ophthalmopathy. The CDR3 bases are TGCAGCGTTGGCGGGACTGGGGCCCTCGAGCAGTACTTC. It translates to CSVGGTGALEQYF.